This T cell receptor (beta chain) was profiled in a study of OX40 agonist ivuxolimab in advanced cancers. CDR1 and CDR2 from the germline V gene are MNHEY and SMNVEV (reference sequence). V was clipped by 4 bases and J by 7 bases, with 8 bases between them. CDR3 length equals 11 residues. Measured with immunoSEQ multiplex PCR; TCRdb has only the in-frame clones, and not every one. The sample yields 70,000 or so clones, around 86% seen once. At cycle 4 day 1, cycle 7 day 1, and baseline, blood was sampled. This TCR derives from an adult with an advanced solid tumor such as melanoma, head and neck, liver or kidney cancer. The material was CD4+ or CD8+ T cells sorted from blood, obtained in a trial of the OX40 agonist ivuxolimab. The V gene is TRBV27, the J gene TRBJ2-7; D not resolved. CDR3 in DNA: TGTGCCAGCAGTTACCTGAGAGAGCAGTACTTC. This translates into CASSYLREQYF.